The clone carrying this TCR beta chain was counted only a few times. Its target is unknown. This entry is derived from a study of T-cell memory formation after mild COVID-19. This CDR3 contains 13 residues. The V end was cut by 6 bases, the J end by 3 bases, with 11 bases between. CDR1 is LGHNA, CDR2 YSLEER, per germline. Overall study results and limits: Cross-reactive memory appears to have joined, as suggested by some responding clones showing up in pre-infection memory.

5'RACE with constant-segment primers built TCRalpha and TCRbeta cDNA libraries with UMIs. TCRdb redid the calling of the 5' RACE reads with MiXCR, one entry per CDR3 protein. The table shows about 160,000 distinct CDR3 sequences, with 31% occurring only once. This TCR was sampled from an adult woman who had mild COVID-19 (a few samples of this study predate the infection). Cell type and time point are not known. Input material: PBMCs or a T cell subset sorted from them (not recorded which). This chain connects TRBV4-3 to TRBJ1-1; unclear D gene. CDR3 sequence: CASSRRGDTEAFF. As DNA, the CDR3 is TGCGCCAGCAGTCGTCGGGGAGACACTGAAGCTTTCTTT.